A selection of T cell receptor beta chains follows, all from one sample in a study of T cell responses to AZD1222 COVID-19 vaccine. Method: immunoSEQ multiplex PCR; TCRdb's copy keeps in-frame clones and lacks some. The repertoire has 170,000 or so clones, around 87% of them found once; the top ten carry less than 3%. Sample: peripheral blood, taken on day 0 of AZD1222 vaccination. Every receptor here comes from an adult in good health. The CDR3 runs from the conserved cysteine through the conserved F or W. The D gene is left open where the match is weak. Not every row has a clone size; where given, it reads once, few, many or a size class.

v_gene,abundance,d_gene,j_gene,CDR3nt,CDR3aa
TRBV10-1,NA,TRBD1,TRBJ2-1,TGCGCCAGCCTAGAGACAGGGGGCCGGTACAATGAGCAGTTCTTC,CASLETGGRYNEQFF
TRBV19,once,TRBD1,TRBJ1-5,TGTGCCAGTAGTATGAAGGACAGGGTGTGGCAGCCCCAGCATTTT,CASSMKDRVWQPQHF
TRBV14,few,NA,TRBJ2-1,TGTGCCAGCAGCCAACTCGGGAAGACCTACAATGAGCAGTTCTTC,CASSQLGKTYNEQFF
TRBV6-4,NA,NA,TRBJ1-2,TGTGCCAGCAGTGACGGGGGCTATGGCTACACCTTC,CASSDGGYGYTF
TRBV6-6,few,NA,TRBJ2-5,TGTGCCAGCAGTATAACAGGGTACCAAGAGACCCAGTACTTC,CASSITGYQETQYF
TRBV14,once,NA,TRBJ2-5,TGTGCCAGCAGCCAGACTGGAGGAGGGGGGAGGTACCAAGAGACCCAGTACTTC,CASSQTGGGGRYQETQYF
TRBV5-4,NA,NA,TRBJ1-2,TGTGCCAGCAGCTTGCGGGACTATGGCTACACCTTC,CASSLRDYGYTF
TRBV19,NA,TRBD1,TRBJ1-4,TGTGCCAGTAGGGGGACAGCCAATGAAAAACTGTTTTTT,CASRGTANEKLFF
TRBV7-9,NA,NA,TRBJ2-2,TGTGCCAGCAGCTTGTCCCCTAACACCGGGGAGCTGTTTTTT,CASSLSPNTGELFF
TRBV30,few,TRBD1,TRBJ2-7,TGTGCCTGGAGCACAGGGGCGGAATACGAGCAGTACTTC,CAWSTGAEYEQYF
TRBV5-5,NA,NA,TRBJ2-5,TGTGCCAGCAGCTTGCCAGGCCAAGAGACCCAGTACTTC,CASSLPGQETQYF
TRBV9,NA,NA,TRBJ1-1,TGTGCCAGCAGCGTACGACACTCGAACACTGAAGCTTTCTTT,CASSVRHSNTEAFF
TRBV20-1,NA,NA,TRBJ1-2,TGCAGTGCTACTCCGGGAAATGGCTACACCTTC,CSATPGNGYTF
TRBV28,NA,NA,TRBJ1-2,TGTGCCAGCAGCCCCCTCAGCTACTATGGCTACACCTTC,CASSPLSYYGYTF
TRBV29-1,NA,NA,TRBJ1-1,TGCAGCGTTGCGGCAGGGTCGAACACTGAAGCTTTCTTT,CSVAAGSNTEAFF
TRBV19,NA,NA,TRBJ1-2,TGTGCCAGTAGATTCGCGGGGGCGCATGGCTACACCTTC,CASRFAGAHGYTF
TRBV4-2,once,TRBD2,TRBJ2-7,TGTGCCAGCAGCCAAGATAGCGGGAGACCCTACGAGCAGTACTTC,CASSQDSGRPYEQYF
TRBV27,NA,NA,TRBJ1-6,TGTGCCAGCAGTTTTCCCGGGTATAATTCACCCCTCCACTTT,CASSFPGYNSPLHF
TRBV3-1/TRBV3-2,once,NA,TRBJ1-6,TGTGCCAGCAGCCAAACCGGGATAGATAATTCACCCCTCCACTTT,CASSQTGIDNSPLHF
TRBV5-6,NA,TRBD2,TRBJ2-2,TGTGCCAGCAGCGGGGGACTAGCGGGAGGCAACACCGGGGAGCTGTTTTTT,CASSGGLAGGNTGELFF
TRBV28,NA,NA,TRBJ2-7,TGTGCCAGCAGTTTGCGTCTTGGACTGCAGTACTTC,CASSLRLGLQYF
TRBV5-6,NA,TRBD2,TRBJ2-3,TGTGCCAGCAGGCAAGCGGGAGCCACAGATACGCAGTATTTT,CASRQAGATDTQYF
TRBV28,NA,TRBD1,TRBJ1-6,TGTGCCAGCAGAACAGGGGTCCATAATTCACCCCTCCACTTT,CASRTGVHNSPLHF
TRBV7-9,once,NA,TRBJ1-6,TGTGCCAGCAGCCAGCCGGGCCTCGATTCACCCCTCCACTTT,CASSQPGLDSPLHF
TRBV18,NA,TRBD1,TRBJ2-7,TGTGCCAGCTCGATGGGACAGGGGAACCTCTACGAGCAGTACTTC,CASSMGQGNLYEQYF
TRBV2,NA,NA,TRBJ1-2,TGTGCCAGCAGGGCAGGGTTTAACTATGGCTACACCTTC,CASRAGFNYGYTF
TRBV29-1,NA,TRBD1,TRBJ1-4,TGCAGCGTCACGACAGGGGATGAAAAACTGTTTTTT,CSVTTGDEKLFF
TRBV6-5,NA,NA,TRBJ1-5,TGTGCCAGCAGTTCGCTAAGGGGCAATCAGCCCCAGCATTTT,CASSSLRGNQPQHF
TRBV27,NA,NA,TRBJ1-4,TGTGCCAGCAGTTTCTCCATACAGGGAGGAGAAAAACTGTTTTTT,CASSFSIQGGEKLFF
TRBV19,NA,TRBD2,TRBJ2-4,TGTGCCAGTGCTATGAGGACTAGCGGGACCTTAGCCAAAAACATTCAGTACTTC,CASAMRTSGTLAKNIQYF
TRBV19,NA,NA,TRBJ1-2,TGTGCCAGTAGGTACAAGGCGGAAGGCTACACCTTC,CASRYKAEGYTF
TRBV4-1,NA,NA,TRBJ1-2,TGCGCCAGCAGCCAAAACCCACAGGGAAACTATGGCTACACCTTC,CASSQNPQGNYGYTF
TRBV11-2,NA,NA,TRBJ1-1,TGTGCCAGCAGAGTAGAGGGTGGGGGGGGCACTGAAGCTTTCTTT,CASRVEGGGGTEAFF
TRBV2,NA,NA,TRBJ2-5,TGTGCCAGCATCCGACTAGTGACTGGGGAGACCCAGTACTTC,CASIRLVTGETQYF
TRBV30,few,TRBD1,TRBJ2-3,TGTGCCTGCTCACAGGGGAGCACAGATACGCAGTATTTT,CACSQGSTDTQYF
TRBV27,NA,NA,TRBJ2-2,TGTGCCAGCAGTTTACCTGAGACCGGGGAGCTGTTTTTT,CASSLPETGELFF
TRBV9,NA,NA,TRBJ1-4,TGTGCCAGCAGCGTAGGGGTGGTCCCACAGGGACTGTTTTTT,CASSVGVVPQGLFF
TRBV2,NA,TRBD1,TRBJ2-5,TGTGCCAGCAGTGGCGACAGGGGCCCCCCAGAGACCCAGTACTTC,CASSGDRGPPETQYF
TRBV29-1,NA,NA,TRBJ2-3,TGCAGCTTCAGTGGGGCCCCCACAGATACGCAGTATTTT,CSFSGAPTDTQYF
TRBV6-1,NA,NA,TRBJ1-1,TGTGCCAGCAGTGAAATGAGGGTCTACCCAAGGGATGAAGCTTTCTTT,CASSEMRVYPRDEAFF
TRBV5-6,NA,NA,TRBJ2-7,TGTGCCAGCAGCCGAGGCGACACCATCTACGAGCAGTACTTC,CASSRGDTIYEQYF
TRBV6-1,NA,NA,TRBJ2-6,TGTGCCAGCAGTGAAGAACAGGGTACTGGGGCCAACGTCCTGACTTTC,CASSEEQGTGANVLTF
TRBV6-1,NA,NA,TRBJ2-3,TGTGCCAGCAGTGAAGCCGGAGCAGGGCTCACAGATACGCAGTATTTT,CASSEAGAGLTDTQYF
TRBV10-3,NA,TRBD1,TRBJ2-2,TGTGCCATCAGTGACAGGGGGCTTACCGGGGAGCTGTTTTTT,CAISDRGLTGELFF
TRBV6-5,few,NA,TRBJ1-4,TGTGCCAGCAGGGACGGGACGGATAATGAAAAACTGTTTTTT,CASRDGTDNEKLFF
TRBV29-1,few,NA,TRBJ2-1,TGCAGCGGATACAATGAGCAGTTCTTC,CSGYNEQFF
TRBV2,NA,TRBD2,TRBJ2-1,TGTGCCAGCAGGAGACTAGCGGCGAGCTCCTACAATGAGCAGTTCTTC,CASRRLAASSYNEQFF
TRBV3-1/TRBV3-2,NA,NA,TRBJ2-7,TGTGCCAGCAGCCAAGATACGGGAATAAGCTACGAGCAGTACTTC,CASSQDTGISYEQYF
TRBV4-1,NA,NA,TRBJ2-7,TGCGCCAGCAGCCACATTCTAGGTAAGACCTACGAGCAGTACTTC,CASSHILGKTYEQYF
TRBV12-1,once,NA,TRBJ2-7,TGTGCCAGCAGCTTTGGCGGGACACGGATTCTTGTCTACGAGCAGTACTTC,CASSFGGTRILVYEQYF
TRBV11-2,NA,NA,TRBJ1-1,TGTGCCAGCAGCTTAATCGGGGTGGGTGAAGCTTTCTTT,CASSLIGVGEAFF
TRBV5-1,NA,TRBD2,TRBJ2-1,TGCGCCAGCAGCCCCCTTGGGACTAGCGGGTCCCGAGACTACAATGAGCAGTTCTTC,CASSPLGTSGSRDYNEQFF
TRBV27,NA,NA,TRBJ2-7,TGTGCCAGCAGTTTCAGGTGGACAGCGACAGGAGCCTACGAGCAGTACTTC,CASSFRWTATGAYEQYF